This T cell receptor (beta chain) was recorded in a study of T cells in Graves' hyperthyroidism and ophthalmopathy. This clonotype occurred many times. Using RNA transcripts as the source, TCR beta CDR3 regions were amplified. RT-PCR in the first round (using the HTBI primer set) targeted the TCR CDR3. TCRdb itself ran the multiplex PCR reads through MiXCR, one entry per CDR3 protein. The sample holds over 500,000 distinct CDR3 sequences, about a sixth seen once. The V gene lost 6 bases and the J gene lost 4 bases, with 21 bases spanning the gap. The CDR3 consists of 16 residues. The rearrangement joins TRBV12-3 or TRBV12-4 to TRBJ1-2, with D uncertain. The TCR comes from a woman aged 18 to 35 with Graves' ophthalmopathy. The sequenced sample consisted of blood. The CDR3 coding sequence is TGTGCCAGCAGCCGAACCACTACCACAGTGACCTATGGCTACACCTTC. It yields the protein CASSRTTTTVTYGYTF.